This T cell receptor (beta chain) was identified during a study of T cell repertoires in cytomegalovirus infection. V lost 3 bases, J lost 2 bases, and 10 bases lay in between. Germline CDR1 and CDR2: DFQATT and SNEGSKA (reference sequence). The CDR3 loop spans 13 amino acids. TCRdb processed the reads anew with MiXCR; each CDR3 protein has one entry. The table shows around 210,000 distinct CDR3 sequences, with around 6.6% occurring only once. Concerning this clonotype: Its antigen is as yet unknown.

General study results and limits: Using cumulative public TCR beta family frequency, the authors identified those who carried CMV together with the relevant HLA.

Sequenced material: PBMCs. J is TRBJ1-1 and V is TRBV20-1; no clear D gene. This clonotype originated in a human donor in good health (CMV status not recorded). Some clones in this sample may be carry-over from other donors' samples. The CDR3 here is CSASGGINTEAFF. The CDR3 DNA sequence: TGCAGTGCTAGTGGAGGGATTAACACTGAAGCTTTCTTT.